This TCR beta chain was identified during a study of T cells in Graves' hyperthyroidism and ophthalmopathy. This clonotype was seen ten or more times. Its cognate antigen is unknown. Amplification of TCR beta CDR3 regions used RNA as the template. During a first-round RT-PCR of the TCR CDR3, the HTBI primer set was used. Via MiXCR, TCRdb re-called the multiplex PCR reads, giving one row per CDR3 protein. The sample contains some 350,000 distinct CDR3 sequences, about 18% of which appear only once. Exclusion of patients followed from uncontrolled infection, other autoimmune disease, pregnancy or lactation. Diagnosis rested on symptoms, serum thyroxine and TRAb, thyroid ultrasound, and orbital computed tomography. Germline V gene sequence: CDR1 SGDLS, CDR2 YYNGEE. V was trimmed by 4 bases and J by 5 bases, leaving 15 bases between them. The CDR3 runs 14 residues. Study-wide results and limits: Within blood appeared most thyroid clonotypes that had expanded above 0.001.

Material for sequencing was blood. This clonotype was obtained from a woman in her late teens or twenties with Graves' hyperthyroidism. The chain recombines TRBV9 with TRBJ2-5; D might be TRBD2 (6 bases). CDR3 residues: CASSQEGLSETQYF. The DNA for the CDR3 is TGTGCCAGCAGCCAAGAGGGACTCAGTGAGACCCAGTACTTC. The full variable domain, rest sourced from reference TRBV9 and TRBJ2-5, is DSGVTQTPKHLITATGQRVTLRCSPRSGDLSVYWYQQSLDQGLQFLIQYYNGEERAKGNILERFSAQQFPDLHSELNLSSLELGDSALYFCASSQEGLSETQYFGPGTRLLVL.